The 16 T cell receptor beta chains below all came from one sample that was sequenced in a study of CD8+CD57+ T cells in acquired aplastic anemia. Genomic DNA templated the TCR beta VDJ and CDR3 profiling. MiXCR was run by TCRdb on the reads, yielding one entry per CDR3 protein. The profile shows approximately 170,000 distinct CDR3 sequences, roughly 45% of them singletons. It was patients with CD8+CD57+ cell expansion by flow cytometry who were chosen for sequencing. The sample was sorted CD4+, CD8+, or CD8+CD57+ T cells (not recorded which) from PBMCs. The receptor set was obtained from a human donor with aplastic anemia.

V is TRBV15 and J is TRBJ1-5, with D maybe TRBD1 (5 bases). V lost 0 bases and J lost 2, with 11 bases in between. This CDR3 comprises 16 residues. Germline-derived CDR1 and CDR2 are LNHNV and YYDKDF (reference sequence). CDR3 sequence: CATSRDRAGGNQPQHF. CDR3 nucleotide sequence: TGTGCCACCAGCAGAGACAGGGCGGGAGGCAATCAGCCCCAGCATTTT. The full variable domain, completed using reference TRBV15 and TRBJ1-5, is DAMVIQNPRYQVTQFGKPVTLSCSQTLNHNVMYWYQQKSSQAPKLLFHYYDKDFNNEADTPDNFQSRRPNTSFCFLDIRSPGLGDTAMYLCATSRDRAGGNQPQHFGDGTRLSIL.

This clonotype was counted only a few times. V is TRBV19 and J is TRBJ1-5; no firm D call. Per germline, CDR1 LNHDA and CDR2 SQIVND (reference sequence). This CDR3 contains 12 residues. V dropped 1 base and J dropped 6 bases, with 4 bases sitting between them. CDR3 sequence: CASSIAAQPQHF. The CDR3 DNA follows: TGTGCCAGTAGTATAGCCGCTCAGCCCCAGCATTTT.

J is TRBJ2-3 and V is TRBV25-1; 10 bases agree with TRBD1. The germline V gene has CDR1 MGHDK and CDR2 SYGVNS. The CDR3 totals 15 residues. The trim removed 5 bases at V and 2 bases at J, leaving 4 bases unmatched. CDR3 protein: CASSTGQGSTDTQYF. CDR3 in DNA: TGTGCCAGCAGTACGGGACAGGGGTCCACAGATACGCAGTATTTT.

In its sample, this clonotype was seen many times. The rearrangement joins TRBV11-1 to TRBJ2-5, with D uncertain. Trimming took off 4 bases at V and 4 bases at J, with 10 bases between the two ends. In germline, CDR1 is SGHAT, CDR2 FQDESV (reference sequence). The CDR3 is made up of 13 amino acids. The DNA for the CDR3 is TGTGCCAGCAGCTCAGGCTATGTAGAGACCCAGTACTTC. Encoded protein: CASSSGYVETQYF.

This chain connects TRBV7-8 to TRBJ2-3, with D possibly TRBD2 on 7 matching bases. The CDR3 has 14 amino acids. V was trimmed by 3 bases and J by 4 bases, leaving 11 bases between them. CDR1 SGHVS and CDR2 FQNEAQ come from the germline V gene. CDR3 region: CASSLGEGADTQYF. The CDR3 DNA reads as TGTGCCAGCAGCTTGGGGGAGGGGGCAGATACGCAGTATTTT.

The V gene is TRBV24-1, the J gene TRBJ2-1; 12 nucleotides align to TRBD2. The CDR3 is 17 residues long. J was trimmed by 2 bases and V by 0 bases; bases with no gene match: 1. CDR1 is KGHDR, CDR2 SFDVKD, per germline. The CDR3 region is CATSDLRTSGAYNEQFF. The CDR3 DNA reads as TGTGCCACCAGTGATTTGAGGACTAGCGGGGCCTACAATGAGCAGTTCTTC.

Worth noting for this clonotype: A much bigger clone sits one base away, suggesting this may be a read error. The chain joins TRBV5-4 to TRBJ2-7, with 13 bases matching TRBD2. The V gene end was trimmed by 1 base and the J gene end by 6 bases; junction bases not matched to a gene: 7. This CDR3 is built from 16 residues. Germline loops: CDR1 SGHNT, CDR2 YYREEE (reference sequence). In nucleotides, the CDR3 is TGTGCCAGCAGCTTGTTACTAGCGGGGGGGATCGGCGAGCAGTACTTC. It yields the protein CASSLLLAGGIGEQYF. Together with reference TRBV5-4 and TRBJ2-7, the CDR3 gives the full variable domain: ETGVTQSPTHLIKTRGQQVTLRCSSQSGHNTVSWYQQALGQGPQFIFQYYREEENGRGNFPPRFSGLQFPNYSSELNVNALELDDSALYLCASSLLLAGGIGEQYFGPGTRLTVT.

This clonotype was observed at least ten times. V usage is TRBV11-3 and J usage is TRBJ2-1, with D maybe TRBD2 (5 bases). The CDR3 totals 12 residues. The ends were cut back, 8 bases at V and 9 bases at J, with 14 bases in the middle. Per the germline V gene, CDR1 is SGHNT and CDR2 is YENEEA. Written as DNA, the CDR3 is TGTGCCAGCTATACGGGCGGGCTTGAGCAGTTCTTC. This codes for CASYTGGLEQFF.

V usage is TRBV5-4 and J usage is TRBJ2-7; 11 nucleotides align to TRBD1. V lost 3 bases, J lost 3 bases, and 11 bases stayed unmatched. CDR1 is SGHNT, CDR2 YYREEE, per germline (reference sequence). The CDR3 extends over 17 amino acids. CDR3 coding DNA: TGTGCCAGCAGCTCCCTTGAGGGGACAGGGGGATTCTACGAGCAGTACGTC. Protein product: CASSSLEGTGGFYEQYV.

This clonotype has only one observation. The CDR3 ends on some other residue instead of the conserved phenylalanine or tryptophan, so this is likely a read error. The chain couples TRBV10-3 to TRBJ1-1, with D unresolved. The CDR3 has 14 amino acids. Germline-derived CDR1 and CDR2 are ENHRY and SYGVKD. The V end was cut by 3 bases, the J end by 3 bases, with 11 bases between. The CDR3 region is CAISEDRGDTEAFL. CDR3 in DNA: TGTGCCATCAGTGAAGATCGGGGAGACACTGAAGCTTTCCTT.

The CDR3 DNA is TGCAGTGCTAGAGGGACTAGCGGGAGGGCCCAGAGAGATACGCAGTATTTT. It yields the protein CSARGTSGRAQRDTQYF. This sequence joins TRBV20-1 and TRBJ2-3; 15 nucleotides agree with TRBD2. V shed 1 base and J 5 bases; nucleotides not matched to a gene: 7. This CDR3 region has 17 residues. The germline V gene has CDR1 DFQATT and CDR2 SNEGSKA (reference sequence).

This clonotype appeared a single time. The V call is TRBV5-1, the J call TRBJ2-7; tentatively, D is TRBD1 or TRBD2 (5 bases each). The CDR3 contains 13 residues. Germline values: CDR1 SGHRS, CDR2 YFSETQ. V lost 3 bases, J lost 3 bases, and 10 bases lay in between. CDR3 in DNA: TGCGCCAGCAGCTCGGGACGGGTCTACGAGCAGTACTTC. Amino acid sequence: CASSSGRVYEQYF.

In its sample, this clonotype ranks as medium-sized (0.01 to 0.1%). The V and J genes are TRBV10-3 and TRBJ2-7, with D perhaps matching TRBD1 (6 bases). The V end was cut by 5 bases, the J end by 4 bases, with 12 bases between. CDR1 is ENHRY, CDR2 SYGVKD, per germline. The CDR3 is 13 amino acids. CDR3 bases: TGTGCCATCAGTCAGGGGAGTCGGTACGAGCAGTACGTC. Its protein product is CAISQGSRYEQYV.

Comment on this clonotype: This may be a read error, as it is one base from a much larger clone. The chain carries TRBV7-3 and TRBJ1-4, with D possibly TRBD1 on 5 matching bases. The CDR3 extends over 15 amino acids. V was shortened by 7 bases and J by 8 bases, with 20 bases between the two germline ends. CDR1 is SGHTA, CDR2 FQGTGA, per germline. DNA of the CDR3: TGTGCCAGCAACGCAATCCGGGGGTATGGGGAAAAACTGTTTTTT. This gives the protein CASNAIRGYGEKLFF.

This chain connects TRBV2 to TRBJ1-1; D unresolved. From germline, CDR1 is SNHLY and CDR2 FYNNEI. This CDR3 is built from 11 residues. V lost 6 bases and J 4 bases, leaving 6 bases between the germline ends. CDR3 protein: CASRRITEAFF. The CDR3, as DNA: TGTGCCAGCAGAAGGATCACTGAAGCTTTCTTT.

This chain connects TRBV29-1 to TRBJ1-1; D call uncertain. CDR3 size: 12 residues. Looked up from germline, CDR1 is SQVTM and CDR2 is ANQGSEA. The V and J ends lost 8 bases and 7 bases respectively, with 17 bases between them. This chain's CDR3 is CSTLNKGFEAFF. CDR3 coding DNA: TGCAGCACATTGAACAAGGGATTTGAAGCTTTCTTT.